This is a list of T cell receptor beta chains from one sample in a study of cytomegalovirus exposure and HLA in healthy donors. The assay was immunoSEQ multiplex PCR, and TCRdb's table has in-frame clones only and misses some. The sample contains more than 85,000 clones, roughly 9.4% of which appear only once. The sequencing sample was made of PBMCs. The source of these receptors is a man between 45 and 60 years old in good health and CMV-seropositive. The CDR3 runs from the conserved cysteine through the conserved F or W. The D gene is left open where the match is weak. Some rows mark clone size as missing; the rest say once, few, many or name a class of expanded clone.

CASSSQNTGELFF,TGTGCCAGCAGCTCACAGAACACCGGGGAGCTGTTTTTT,few,TRBV5-4,TRBJ2-2,.
CASSPRDTGELFF,TGCGCCAGCAGCCCGAGGGACACCGGGGAGCTGTTTTTT,.,TRBV5-1,TRBJ2-2,.
CASGPGLYGYTF,TGTGCCAGCGGTCCAGGACTCTATGGCTACACCTTC,.,TRBV27,TRBJ1-2,.
CASSPRQTSKNIQYF,TGTGCCAGCAGCCCCCGACAGACTTCCAAAAACATTCAGTACTTC,few,TRBV7-2,TRBJ2-4,.
CASSLDRLAASGETQYF,TGTGCCAGCAGCTTAGATCGGCTAGCGGCCTCGGGAGAGACCCAGTACTTC,.,TRBV11-2,TRBJ2-5,TRBD2
CASRRVLEDEQFF,TGTGCCAGCAGACGGGTATTGGAGGATGAGCAGTTCTTC,few,TRBV2,TRBJ2-1,.
CASSLGPGRDSPLHF,TGTGCCAGCAGCCTGGGACCAGGTCGTGATTCACCCCTCCACTTT,.,TRBV5-5,TRBJ1-6,.
CASSWISGSTDTQYF,TGTGCCAGCAGCTGGATTAGCGGGAGTACGGATACGCAGTATTTT,many,TRBV7-6,TRBJ2-3,TRBD2
CASSRRAGDTQYF,TGTGCCAGCAGCAGAAGAGCGGGAGATACGCAGTATTTT,.,TRBV6-4,TRBJ2-3,.
CASAPGGGAYNEQFF,TGTGCCAGCGCACCGGGAGGAGGGGCCTACAATGAGCAGTTCTTC,.,TRBV27,TRBJ2-1,TRBD2
CASSLSWTANQPQHF,TGTGCCAGCAGTTTATCGTGGACAGCGAATCAGCCCCAGCATTTT,few,TRBV28,TRBJ1-5,.
CAWRAQGEQYF,TGTGCCTGGAGGGCACAGGGGGAGCAGTACTTC,few,TRBV30,TRBJ2-7,TRBD1
CASSLGRGDGYTF,TGCGCCAGCAGCTTGGGCCGGGGTGACGGCTACACCTTC,few,TRBV5-1,TRBJ1-2,.
CASSRPWRGNNQPQHF,TGTGCCAGCAGCCGACCGTGGAGAGGAAACAATCAGCCCCAGCATTTT,.,TRBV6-6,TRBJ1-5,.
CASAGTSREQYNEQFF,TGTGCCAGCGCAGGAACTAGTCGTGAGCAATACAATGAGCAGTTCTTC,.,TRBV7-3,TRBJ2-1,.
CASSFSGESGYTF,TGCGCCAGCAGCTTCTCTGGAGAGAGCGGCTACACCTTC,.,TRBV5-1,TRBJ1-2,.
CASSVNQRNYNEQFF,TGTGCCAGCAGCGTAAACCAGCGGAACTACAATGAGCAGTTCTTC,.,TRBV9,TRBJ2-1,.
CASSLAVGGNPPLHF,TGCGCCAGCAGCTTGGCCGTGGGGGGGAATCCACCCCTCCACTTT,few,TRBV5-1,TRBJ1-6,.
CASSAQTGGLEKLFF,TGTGCCAGCAGCGCTCAGACAGGGGGCCTTGAAAAACTGTTTTTT,.,TRBV7-2,TRBJ1-4,TRBD1
CASSSNRAAYEQYF,TGTGCCAGCAGCTCGAACAGGGCAGCCTACGAGCAGTACTTC,.,TRBV7-2,TRBJ2-7,.
CASGDSLSQETQYF,TGTGCCAGCGGGGACAGCCTTTCCCAAGAGACCCAGTACTTC,few,TRBV2,TRBJ2-5,TRBD1
CASRTGAGELFF,TGTGCCAGCAGAACAGGTGCAGGGGAGCTGTTTTTT,few,TRBV2,TRBJ2-2,.
CASSSLASGRETQYF,TGTGCCAGCAGCTCCCTGGCTAGCGGGAGAGAGACCCAGTACTTC,.,TRBV7-2,TRBJ2-5,TRBD2
CASSAGQASNQPQHF,TGTGCCAGCTCGGCGGGACAGGCAAGCAATCAGCCCCAGCATTTT,.,TRBV18,TRBJ1-5,TRBD1
CASSYGTGGTYGYTF,TGTGCCAGCAGTTACGGGACAGGGGGCACCTATGGCTACACCTTC,.,TRBV6-5,TRBJ1-2,TRBD1
CAWSWGMNTEAFF,TGTGCCTGGAGTTGGGGCATGAACACTGAAGCTTTCTTT,few,TRBV30,TRBJ1-1,.
CASATGTGAAGANVLTF,TGTGCCAGTGCCACCGGGACAGGGGCTGCTGGGGCCAACGTCCTGACTTTC,.,TRBV19,TRBJ2-6,TRBD1
CASSVVSGINTGELFF,TGTGCCAGCAGCGTAGTCAGCGGCATCAACACCGGGGAGCTGTTTTTT,few,TRBV9,TRBJ2-2,.
CASSTRTGLTEAFF,TGCGCCAGCAGCACCCGGACAGGGTTGACTGAAGCTTTCTTT,few,TRBV5-1,TRBJ1-1,TRBD1